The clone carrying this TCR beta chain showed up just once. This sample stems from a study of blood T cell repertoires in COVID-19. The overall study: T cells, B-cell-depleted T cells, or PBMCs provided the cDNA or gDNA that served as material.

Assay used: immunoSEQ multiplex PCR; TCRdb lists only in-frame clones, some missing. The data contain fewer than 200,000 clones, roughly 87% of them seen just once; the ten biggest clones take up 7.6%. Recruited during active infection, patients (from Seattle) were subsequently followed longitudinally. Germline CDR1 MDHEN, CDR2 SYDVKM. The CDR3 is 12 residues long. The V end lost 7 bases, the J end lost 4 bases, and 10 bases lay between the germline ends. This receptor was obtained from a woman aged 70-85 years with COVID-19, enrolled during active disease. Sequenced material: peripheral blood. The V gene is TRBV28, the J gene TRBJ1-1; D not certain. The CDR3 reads CASTGVRTEAFF. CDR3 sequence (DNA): TGTGCCAGCACGGGAGTTCGCACTGAAGCTTTCTTT.